This T cell receptor (beta chain) emerged from a study of shared clonotypes between healthy human individuals. Findings and caveats of the study: Compared with memory subsets, naive subsets generally had larger estimated richness.

This was a deep-level run. Genomic DNA of each subset was evenly split across several immunoSEQ plates. The DNA input per sorted-subset replicate PCR was about 180 ng, corresponding to 25,000 to 35,000 T cell genomes. Here immunoSEQ multiplex PCR was the method, and the copy in TCRdb shows in-frame clones only, minus some. In the table there are approximately 2,000,000 clones, roughly 90% of which are singletons. As regards this clone: Its antigen is undetermined.

Germline CDR1 reads SGHTA; CDR2 reads FQGNSA. Trimming stripped 1 base from V and 4 bases from J, with 5 bases between. This CDR3 has 13 amino acids. Source material: naive CD4+ T cells from PBMCs. As to subset: CD45RA+ positively selected. The chain couples TRBV7-2 to TRBJ2-1; D is unclear. This sequence originates from a man younger than 35 in good health. Some clones in this sample may be carry-over from other donors' samples. The CDR3 region has the DNA TGTGCCAGCAGCTTAGTTATTTACAATGAGCAGTTCTTC. Translating it yields CASSLVIYNEQFF.